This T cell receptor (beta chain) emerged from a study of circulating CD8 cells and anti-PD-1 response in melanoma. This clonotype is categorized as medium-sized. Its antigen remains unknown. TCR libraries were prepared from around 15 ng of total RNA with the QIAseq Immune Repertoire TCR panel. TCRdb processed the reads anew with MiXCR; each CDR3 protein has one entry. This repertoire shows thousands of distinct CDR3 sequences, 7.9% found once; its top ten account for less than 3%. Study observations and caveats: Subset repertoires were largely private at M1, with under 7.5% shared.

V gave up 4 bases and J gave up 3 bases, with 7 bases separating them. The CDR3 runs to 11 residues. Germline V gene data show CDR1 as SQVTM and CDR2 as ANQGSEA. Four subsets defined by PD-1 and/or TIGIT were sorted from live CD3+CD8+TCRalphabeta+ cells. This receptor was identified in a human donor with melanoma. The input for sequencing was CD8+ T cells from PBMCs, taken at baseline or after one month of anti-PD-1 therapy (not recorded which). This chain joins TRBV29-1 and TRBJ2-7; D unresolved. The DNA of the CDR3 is TGCAGCGTTGGGAGCAGCTACGAGCAGTACTTC. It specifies CSVGSSYEQYF.